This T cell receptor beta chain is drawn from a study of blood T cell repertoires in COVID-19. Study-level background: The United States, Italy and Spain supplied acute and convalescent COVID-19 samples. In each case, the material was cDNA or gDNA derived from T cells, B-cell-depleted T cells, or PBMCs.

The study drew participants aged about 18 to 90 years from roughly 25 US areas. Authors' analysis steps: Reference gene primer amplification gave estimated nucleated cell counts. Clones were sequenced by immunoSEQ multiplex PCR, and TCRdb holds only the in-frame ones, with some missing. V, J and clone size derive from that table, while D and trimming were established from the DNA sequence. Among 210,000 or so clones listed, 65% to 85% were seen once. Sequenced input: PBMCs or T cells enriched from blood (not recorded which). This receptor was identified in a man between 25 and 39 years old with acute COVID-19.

CDR3 residues: CASSLDQGLNSPLHF. The CDR3 DNA reads as TGTGCCAGCAGCTTAGATCAGGGTCTTAATTCACCCCTCCACTTT. J is TRBJ1-6 and V is TRBV11-2; perhaps TRBD1 as D (5 bases). The CDR3 length is 15 residues. The V end was cut by 0 bases, the J end by 6 bases, with 9 bases between. CDR1 and CDR2 from the germline V gene are SGHAT and FQNNGV.